This T cell receptor (beta chain) emerged from a study of blood T cell repertoires in COVID-19. Study background: Italy, Spain and the United States were the sources of the convalescent and acute COVID-19 samples. PBMCs, B-cell-depleted T cells, or T cells provided the cDNA or gDNA that made up the material.

CDR1 is LGHDT and CDR2 is YNNKEL in the germline V gene (reference sequence). CDR3 length: 17 residues. Deletions cut 1 base from V and 0 bases from J, with 13 bases between. Original processing methods: Cell counts per sample came from amplifying reference gene primers. Some clones are missing from TCRdb's copy, which holds only in-frame ones; the method was immunoSEQ multiplex PCR. That table is the source of V, J and clone size, and D and trimming were worked out from the DNA. Here the sample spans 540,000 or so clones, roughly nine tenths being singletons. A Seattle source enrolled patients during active infection and followed them longitudinally.

The sample was peripheral blood. The clonotype originates from a woman aged 45-65 years with COVID-19, enrolled during active disease. This rearrangement joins TRBV3-1 (or the pseudogene TRBV3-2) to TRBJ1-3, with TRBD1 as a possible D gene (6 bases). The CDR3 loop reads CASSQGTGLSSGNTIYF. The CDR3 nucleotides are TGTGCCAGCAGCCAAGGCACAGGGCTGAGCTCTGGAAACACCATATATTTT.